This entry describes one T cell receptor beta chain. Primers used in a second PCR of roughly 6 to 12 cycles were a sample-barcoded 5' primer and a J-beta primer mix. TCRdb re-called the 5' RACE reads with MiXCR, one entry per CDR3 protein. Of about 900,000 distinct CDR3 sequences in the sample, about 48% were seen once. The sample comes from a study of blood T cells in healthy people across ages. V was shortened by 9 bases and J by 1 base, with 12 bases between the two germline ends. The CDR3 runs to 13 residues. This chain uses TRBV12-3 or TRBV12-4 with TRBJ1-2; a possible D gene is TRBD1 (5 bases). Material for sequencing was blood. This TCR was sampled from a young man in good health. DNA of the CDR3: TGTGCCAGTGTACCGGGACTTAACTATGGCTACACCTTC. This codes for CASVPGLNYGYTF.